These T cell receptor beta chains were read from a single sample in a study of vaccination effects on CD4 cells after COVID-19. Produced via immunoSEQ multiplex PCR; TCRdb's table is partial and in-frame only. The sample has around 46,000 clones, approximately 70% seen once; the top ten hold about 30%. What these receptors recognize is not known. The input for sequencing was CD4+ T cells from PBMCs cultured with a peptide pool, taken before COVID-19 vaccination. The receptors derive from a human donor who had a prior SARS-CoV-2 infection. CDR3s include the opening cysteine and the closing phenylalanine or tryptophan. D genes are given only for firm matches. Expanded clones are given a class, and other clones once, few, many or no size at all.

TRBV27	-	TRBJ2-5	-	CASSSRRQETQYF	TGTGCCAGCAGTTCCCGGCGGCAAGAGACCCAGTACTTC
TRBV9	once	TRBJ2-3	TRBD2	CASSVEGGGVYTDTQYF	TGTGCCAGCAGCGTAGAGGGCGGGGGGGTGTACACAGATACGCAGTATTTT
TRBV5-1	-	TRBJ2-1	TRBD2	CASSTLAGYSYNEQFF	TGCGCCAGCAGCACCCTAGCGGGATACTCCTACAATGAGCAGTTCTTC
TRBV4-3	-	TRBJ2-3	TRBD2	CASSRSLAGTGGTDTQYF	TGCGCCAGCTCCCGCTCACTAGCGGGCACTGGGGGCACAGATACGCAGTATTTT
TRBV13	-	TRBJ2-5	-	CASSLYGLETQYF	TGTGCCAGCAGCTTATATGGCTTAGAGACCCAGTACTTC
TRBV7-9	-	TRBJ2-5	-	CASLRQGGGETQYF	TGTGCCAGCCTCAGGCAGGGGGGGGGAGAGACCCAGTACTTC
TRBV10-3	few	TRBJ1-1	TRBD1	CAISESRTGGAGTEAFF	TGTGCCATCAGTGAGTCCCGGACAGGGGGCGCGGGGACTGAAGCTTTCTTT
TRBV9	-	TRBJ2-2	TRBD2	CALFCRTSVLLVDTGELFF	TGTGCCCTCTTCTGTAGGACTAGCGTGCTACTGGTGGACACCGGGGAGCTGTTTTTT
TRBV12-3/TRBV12-4	-	TRBJ2-7	-	CASTLGTDGEQYF	TGTGCCAGCACCCTCGGGACGGACGGCGAGCAGTACTTC
TRBV6-1	-	TRBJ2-1	-	CASSEPRSREVDEQFF	TGTGCCAGCAGTGAACCGCGGTCCAGGGAAGTAGATGAGCAGTTCTTC
TRBV7-9	few	TRBJ2-6	TRBD1	CASSQSRDRAGANVLTF	TGTGCCAGCAGCCAGTCCCGGGACAGGGCTGGGGCCAACGTCCTGACTTTC
TRBV10-3	-	TRBJ2-5	-	CAISESLGVQETQYF	TGTGCCATCAGTGAGTCGTTGGGGGTTCAAGAGACCCAGTACTTC
TRBV5-1	-	TRBJ2-1	-	CASSLGNNNEQFF	TGCGCCAGCAGCTTGGGGAATAACAATGAGCAGTTCTTC
TRBV7-2	-	TRBJ1-2	-	CASSLVDRDWGRSYGYTF	TGTGCCAGCAGCTTAGTTGATCGTGATTGGGGACGGTCCTATGGCTACACCTTC
TRBV7-9	-	TRBJ1-1	-	CASSLVWVTEAFF	TGTGCCAGCAGCTTAGTTTGGGTTACTGAAGCTTTCTTT
TRBV6-6	once	TRBJ2-7	-	CASSYSPQGYEQYF	TGTGCCAGCAGTTACTCGCCCCAGGGCTACGAGCAGTACTTC
TRBV10-3	few	TRBJ2-3	-	CAISNLAFDDTQYF	TGTGCCATCAGTAACCTAGCATTCGACGACACGCAGTATTTT
TRBV5-1	-	TRBJ2-5	-	CASSRAAEETQYF	TGCGCCAGCAGTCGGGCGGCAGAAGAGACCCAGTACTTC
TRBV7-7	-	TRBJ2-5	TRBD1	CASSIGVTGGRETQYF	TGTGCTAGCAGCATAGGGGTAACAGGGGGCCGGGAGACCCAGTACTTC
TRBV14	-	TRBJ2-3	TRBD2	CASSQSPPAGGSTDTQYF	TGTGCCAGCAGCCAATCCCCCCCTGCGGGAGGGAGCACAGATACGCAGTATTTT
TRBV11-3	few	TRBJ1-1	-	CASSLMNTEAFF	TGTGCCAGCAGCTTAATGAACACTGAAGCTTTCTTT